This T cell receptor beta chain is drawn from a study of blood T cell repertoires in COVID-19. Overall study: Acute-phase and convalescent COVID-19 samples originated in the United States, Italy and Spain.

Germline lookup yields CDR1 MNHEY and CDR2 SMNVEV (reference sequence). This CDR3 is built from 14 residues. V lost 4 bases to trimming and J lost 4 bases; unmatched junction nucleotides: 2. The assay was immunoSEQ multiplex PCR, and TCRdb's table has in-frame clones only and misses some. The table records more than 85,000 clones, around 73% of them present only once. V gene TRBV27 combines with J gene TRBJ2-1, with TRBD2 identical over 9 bases. The specimen sequenced was peripheral blood. This receptor was taken from a man aged 55 to 70 with active or convalescent COVID-19. The CDR3 DNA sequence: TGTGCCAGCAGTTGGACTAGCGAGTACAATGAGCAGTTCTTC. Translated, it gives CASSWTSEYNEQFF.